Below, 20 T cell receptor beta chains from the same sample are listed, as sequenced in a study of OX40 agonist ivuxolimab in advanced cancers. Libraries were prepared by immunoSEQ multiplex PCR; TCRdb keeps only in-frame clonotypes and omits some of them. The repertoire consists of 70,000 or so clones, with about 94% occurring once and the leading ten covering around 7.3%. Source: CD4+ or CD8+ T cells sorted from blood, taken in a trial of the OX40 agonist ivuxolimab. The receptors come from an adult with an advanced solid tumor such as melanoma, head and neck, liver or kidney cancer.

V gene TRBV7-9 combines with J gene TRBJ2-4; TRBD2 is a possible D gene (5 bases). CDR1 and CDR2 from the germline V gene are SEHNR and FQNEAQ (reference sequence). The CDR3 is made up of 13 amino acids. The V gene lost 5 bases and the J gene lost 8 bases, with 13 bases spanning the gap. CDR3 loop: CASSQALGDIQYF. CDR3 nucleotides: TGTGCCAGCAGCCAAGCGCTGGGAGACATTCAGTACTTC. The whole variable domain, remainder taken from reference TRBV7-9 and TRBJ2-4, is DTGVSQNPRHKITKRGQNVTFRCDPISEHNRLYWYRQTLGQGPEFLTYFQNEAQLEKSRLLSDRFSAERPKGSFSTLEIQRTEQGDSAMYLCASSQALGDIQYFGAGTRLSVL.

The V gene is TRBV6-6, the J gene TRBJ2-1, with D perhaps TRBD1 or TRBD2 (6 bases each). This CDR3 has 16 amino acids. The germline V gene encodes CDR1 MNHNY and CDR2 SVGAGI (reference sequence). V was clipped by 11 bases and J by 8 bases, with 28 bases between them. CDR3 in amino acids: CAYSEQGGVLGDEQFF. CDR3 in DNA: TGTGCCTACTCCGAACAGGGAGGAGTTCTGGGGGATGAGCAGTTCTTC.

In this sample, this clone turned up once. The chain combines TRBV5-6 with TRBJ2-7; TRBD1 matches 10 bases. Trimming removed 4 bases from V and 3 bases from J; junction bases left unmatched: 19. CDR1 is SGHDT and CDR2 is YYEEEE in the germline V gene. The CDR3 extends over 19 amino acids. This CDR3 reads CASSARVLGTGAPFYEQYF. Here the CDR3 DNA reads TGTGCCAGCAGCGCCAGGGTCTTGGGGACAGGGGCCCCCTTCTACGAGCAGTACTTC.

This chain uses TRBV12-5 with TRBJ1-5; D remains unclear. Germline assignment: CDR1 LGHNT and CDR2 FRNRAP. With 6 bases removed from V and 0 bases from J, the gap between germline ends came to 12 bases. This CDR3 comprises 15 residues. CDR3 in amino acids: CASGPSGSSNQPQHF. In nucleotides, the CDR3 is TGTGCTAGTGGCCCCTCAGGTTCTAGCAATCAGCCCCAGCATTTT.

The CDR3 DNA is TGTGCCAGTAGGATGTGGGACACTGAAGCTTTCTTT. This translates into CASRMWDTEAFF. The chain uses TRBV19 and TRBJ1-1; D not resolved. This CDR3 region has 12 residues. The ends were cut back, 6 bases at V and 3 bases at J, with 8 bases in the middle. CDR1 and CDR2 (germline): LNHDA, SQIVND (reference sequence). Based on the CDR3 plus reference TRBV19 and TRBJ1-1, the full variable domain is DGGITQSPKYLFRKEGQNVTLSCEQNLNHDAMYWYRQDPGQGLRLIYYSQIVNDFQKGDIAEGYSVSREKKESFPLTVTSAQKNPTAFYLCASRMWDTEAFFGQGTRLTVV.

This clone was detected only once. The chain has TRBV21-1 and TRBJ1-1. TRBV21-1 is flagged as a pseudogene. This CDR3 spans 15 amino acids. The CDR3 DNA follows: TGTGCCAGCAGCACGGACACGGAGGCCCACACTGAAGCTTTCTTT. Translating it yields CASSTDTEAHTEAFF.

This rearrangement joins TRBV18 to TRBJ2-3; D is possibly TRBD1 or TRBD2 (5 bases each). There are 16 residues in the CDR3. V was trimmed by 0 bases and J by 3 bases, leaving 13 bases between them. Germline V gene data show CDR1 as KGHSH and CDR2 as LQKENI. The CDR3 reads CASSPPGVWGTDTQYF. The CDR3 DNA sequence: TGTGCCAGCTCACCACCAGGGGTCTGGGGGACAGATACGCAGTATTTT.

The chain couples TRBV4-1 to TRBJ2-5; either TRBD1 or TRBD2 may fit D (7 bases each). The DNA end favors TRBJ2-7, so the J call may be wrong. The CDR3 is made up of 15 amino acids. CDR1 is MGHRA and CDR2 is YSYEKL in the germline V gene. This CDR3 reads CASSQGAGGGYEQYF. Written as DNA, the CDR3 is TGCGCCAGCAGCCAAGGGGCAGGGGGAGGGTACGAGCAGTACTTC.

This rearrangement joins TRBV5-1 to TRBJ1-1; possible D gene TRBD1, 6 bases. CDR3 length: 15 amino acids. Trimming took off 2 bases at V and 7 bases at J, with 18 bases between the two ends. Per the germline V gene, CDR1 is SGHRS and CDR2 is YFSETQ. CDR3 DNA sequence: TGCGCCAGCAGCTTCCCCGGGGGGGGCGCCAGTGAAGCTTTCTTT. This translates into CASSFPGGGASEAFF.

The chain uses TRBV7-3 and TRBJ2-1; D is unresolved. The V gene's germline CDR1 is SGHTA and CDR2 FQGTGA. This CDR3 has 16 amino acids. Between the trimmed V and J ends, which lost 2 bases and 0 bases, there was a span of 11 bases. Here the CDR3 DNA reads TGTGCCAGCAGCTTAGGGTTGGAACCCTCCTACAATGAGCAGTTCTTC. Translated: CASSLGLEPSYNEQFF.

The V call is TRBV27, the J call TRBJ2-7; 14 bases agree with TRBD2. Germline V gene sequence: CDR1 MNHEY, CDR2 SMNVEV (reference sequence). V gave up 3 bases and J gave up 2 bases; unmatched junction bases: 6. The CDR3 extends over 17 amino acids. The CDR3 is CASSLLGLAGGAYEQYF. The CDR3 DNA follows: TGTGCCAGCAGTTTGCTCGGACTAGCGGGGGGCGCCTACGAGCAGTACTTC.

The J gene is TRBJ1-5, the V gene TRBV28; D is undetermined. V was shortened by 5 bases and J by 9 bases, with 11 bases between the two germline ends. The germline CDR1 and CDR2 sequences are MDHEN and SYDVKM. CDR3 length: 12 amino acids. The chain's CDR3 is CASSGLRGPQHF. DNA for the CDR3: TGTGCCAGCAGTGGCTTGAGAGGGCCCCAGCATTTT.

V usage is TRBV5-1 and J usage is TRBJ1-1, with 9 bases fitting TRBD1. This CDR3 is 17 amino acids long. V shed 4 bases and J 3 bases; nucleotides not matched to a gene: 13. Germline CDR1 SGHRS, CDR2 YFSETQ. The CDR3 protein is CASSPPRTGDEDTEAFF. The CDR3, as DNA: TGCGCCAGCAGCCCTCCAAGGACAGGGGATGAGGACACTGAAGCTTTCTTT.

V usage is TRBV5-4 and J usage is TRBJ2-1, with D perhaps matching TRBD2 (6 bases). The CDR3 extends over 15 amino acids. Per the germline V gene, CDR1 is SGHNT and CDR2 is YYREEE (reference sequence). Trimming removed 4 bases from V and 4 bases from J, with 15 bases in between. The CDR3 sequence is CASSRISGTYNEQFF. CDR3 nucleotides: TGTGCCAGCAGCCGTATCTCCGGGACTTACAATGAGCAGTTCTTC. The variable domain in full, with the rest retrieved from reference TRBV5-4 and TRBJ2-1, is ETGVTQSPTHLIKTRGQQVTLRCSSQSGHNTVSWYQQALGQGPQFIFQYYREEENGRGNFPPRFSGLQFPNYSSELNVNALELDDSALYLCASSRISGTYNEQFFGPGTRLTVL.

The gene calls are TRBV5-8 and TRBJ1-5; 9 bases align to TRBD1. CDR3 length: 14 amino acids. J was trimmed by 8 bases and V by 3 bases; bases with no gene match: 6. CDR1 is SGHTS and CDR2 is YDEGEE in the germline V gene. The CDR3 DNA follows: TGTGCCAGCAGCTCCCTCACAGGGGGCAAGCCCCAGCATTTT. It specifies CASSSLTGGKPQHF.

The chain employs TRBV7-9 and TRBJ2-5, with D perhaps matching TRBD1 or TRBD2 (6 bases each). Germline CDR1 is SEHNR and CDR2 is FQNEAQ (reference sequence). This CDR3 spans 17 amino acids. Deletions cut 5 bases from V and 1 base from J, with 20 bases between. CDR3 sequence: CASSPRSEGGRQETQYF. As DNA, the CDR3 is TGTGCCAGCAGCCCCCGGTCTGAGGGGGGCCGCCAAGAGACCCAGTACTTC.

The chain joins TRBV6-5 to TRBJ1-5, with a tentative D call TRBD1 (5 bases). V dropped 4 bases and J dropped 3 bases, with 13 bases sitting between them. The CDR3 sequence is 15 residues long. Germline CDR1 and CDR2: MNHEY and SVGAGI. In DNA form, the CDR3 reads TGTGCCAGCAGTTCCTCGCGGGGGGTCAATCAGCCCCAGCATTTT. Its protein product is CASSSSRGVNQPQHF.

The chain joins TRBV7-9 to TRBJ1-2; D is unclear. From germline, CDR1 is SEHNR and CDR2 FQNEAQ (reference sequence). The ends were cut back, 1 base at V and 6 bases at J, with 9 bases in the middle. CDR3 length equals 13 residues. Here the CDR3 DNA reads TGTGCCAGCAGCTTAGTCGCTACAAATGGCTACACCTTC. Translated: CASSLVATNGYTF. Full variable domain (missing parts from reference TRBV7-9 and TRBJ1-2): DTGVSQNPRHKITKRGQNVTFRCDPISEHNRLYWYRQTLGQGPEFLTYFQNEAQLEKSRLLSDRFSAERPKGSFSTLEIQRTEQGDSAMYLCASSLVATNGYTFGSGTRLTVV.

The CDR3 reads CASSSGTGDYGYTF. The CDR3 nucleotides are TGTGCCAGCAGCTCCGGGACAGGAGACTATGGCTACACCTTC. The chain joins TRBV11-2 to TRBJ1-2, with 8 nucleotides matching TRBD1. J gave up 3 bases and V 4 bases, and 4 bases lay outside the gene matches. Per germline, CDR1 SGHAT and CDR2 FQNNGV. The CDR3 loop spans 14 amino acids.

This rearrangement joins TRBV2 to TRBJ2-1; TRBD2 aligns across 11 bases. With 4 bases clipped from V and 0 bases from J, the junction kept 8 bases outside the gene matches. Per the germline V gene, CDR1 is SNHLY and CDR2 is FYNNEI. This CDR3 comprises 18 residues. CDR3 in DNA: TGTGCCAGCAGTGTTTCACTAGCGGGGGTTAACTCCTACAATGAGCAGTTCTTC. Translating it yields CASSVSLAGVNSYNEQFF.